Presented here are 14 T cell receptor beta chains from one specimen sequenced in a study of graft-versus-host responses after intestinal transplantation. Only in-frame clones appear in the TCRdb table, and some are missing; sequencing was by immunoSEQ multiplex PCR. The sample has about 45,000 clones; 91% are singletons. Specimen: PBMCs, collected 524 days after transplant. The receptors derive from a human patient who received an intestinal transplant, so some T cells may come from the graft donor.

The V and J genes are TRBV19 and TRBJ1-1; D not resolved. Germline values: CDR1 LNHDA, CDR2 SQIVND (reference sequence). The germline V and J ends were trimmed by 4 bases and 1 base, with 19 bases remaining between them. This CDR3 comprises 17 residues. The CDR3 loop is CASSKEGAFMRNTEAFF. The CDR3 DNA reads as TGTGCCAGTAGTAAAGAGGGAGCGTTCATGAGGAACACTGAAGCTTTCTTT.

This rearrangement joins TRBV18 to TRBJ1-5; D may be TRBD1 (6 bases). The CDR3 covers 16 residues. Looked up from germline, CDR1 is KGHSH and CDR2 is LQKENI. The germline V and J ends were trimmed by 4 bases and 0 bases, with 13 bases remaining between them. CDR3 sequence: CASSRTADDSNQPQHF. In nucleotides, the CDR3 is TGTGCCAGCTCACGGACAGCGGACGATAGCAATCAGCCCCAGCATTTT.

This rearrangement joins TRBV11-2 to TRBJ2-7, with a weak D call TRBD2 (6 bases). V gave up 1 base and J gave up 4 bases, with 11 bases separating them. Germline lookup yields CDR1 SGHAT and CDR2 FQNNGV. The CDR3 consists of 14 residues. The CDR3, as DNA: TGTGCCAGCAGCTTAGGGCTAGCGCTTTACGAGCAGTACTTC. Its translation is CASSLGLALYEQYF.

V gene TRBV19 combines with J gene TRBJ1-5, with D unclear. V gave up 2 bases and J gave up 0 bases, with 8 bases separating them. From germline, CDR1 is LNHDA and CDR2 SQIVND (reference sequence). CDR3 size: 15 residues. In DNA, the CDR3 is TGTGCCAGTAGTATAAAGGTTTATAGCAATCAGCCCCAGCATTTT. Translating gives CASSIKVYSNQPQHF.

The chain uses TRBV5-4 and TRBJ2-6; D is perhaps TRBD1 (5 bases). Trimming took 4 bases from V and 3 from J, leaving 14 bases between them. From germline, CDR1 is SGHNT and CDR2 YYREEE (reference sequence). CDR3 size: 16 residues. The CDR3 DNA follows: TGTGCCAGCAGCGGGATCCAGGGTGGTGGGGCCAACGTCCTGACTTTC. Its protein product is CASSGIQGGGANVLTF.

The chain uses TRBV7-8 and TRBJ2-7; D is perhaps TRBD1 or TRBD2 (5 bases each). CDR3 length equals 18 residues. Trimming took off 5 bases at V and 4 bases at J, with 27 bases between the two ends. The germline CDR1 and CDR2 sequences are SGHVS and FQNEAQ. The CDR3 loop reads CASSLLPGRALTVYEQYF. As DNA, the CDR3 is TGTGCCAGCAGCCTCCTCCCGGGGCGAGCACTAACCGTATACGAGCAGTACTTC.

CDR3 bases: TGCGCCAGCAGCCAAGATCTTTCAAACTCTGGAAACACCATATATTTT. Its protein is CASSQDLSNSGNTIYF. The J gene is TRBJ1-3, the V gene TRBV4-1; no clear D gene. This CDR3 contains 16 residues. V lost 0 bases and J 0 bases, leaving 9 bases between the germline ends. Germline V gene sequence: CDR1 MGHRA, CDR2 YSYEKL.

This chain links TRBV14 with TRBJ2-1; D is possibly TRBD1 (5 bases). The CDR3 runs 15 residues. V lost 5 bases, J lost 0 bases, and 11 bases lay in between. The germline gives CDR1 SGHDN, CDR2 FVKESK. CDR3 loop: CASSRWTSSYNEQFF. The CDR3 region has the DNA TGTGCCAGCAGCAGATGGACAAGCTCCTACAATGAGCAGTTCTTC.

The chain recombines TRBV18 with TRBJ1-3, with a tentative D call TRBD1 (6 bases). Trimming pared 0 bases from V and 2 bases from J, leaving 11 bases between. Germline loops: CDR1 KGHSH, CDR2 LQKENI. This CDR3 has 16 amino acids. The CDR3 spells CASSPPHRVPGNTIYF. The DNA of the CDR3 is TGTGCCAGCTCACCACCCCACAGGGTCCCTGGAAACACCATATATTTT.

The CDR3 DNA reads TGTGCCTGGAGTGGCCCTGATTCAGGGGGTTTTTACTATGGCTACACCTTC. Its protein is CAWSGPDSGGFYYGYTF. The gene calls are TRBV30 and TRBJ1-2; 7 bases line up with TRBD1. This CDR3 region has 17 residues. The germline gives CDR1 GTSNPN, CDR2 SVGIG (reference sequence). Trimming took 1 base from V and 3 from J; bases not matched to a gene: 14.

This clone appeared a single time. CDR3 amino acids: CASSSLAGGWEKETQYF. CDR3 DNA: TGTGCCAGCAGCTCACTAGCGGGAGGGTGGGAGAAAGAGACCCAGTACTTC. This chain joins TRBV7-2 and TRBJ2-5; 13 bases fit TRBD2. Losses at the gene ends were 4 bases for V and 3 bases for J; bases not matched to a gene: 8. Germline V CDR1 and CDR2: SGHTA, FQGNSA. This CDR3 spans 17 amino acids.

CDR3 nucleotide sequence: TGTGCCAGCAGGTTACAGGGGGAAGAGACGCAGTATTTT. Residues: CASRLQGEETQYF. V gene TRBV9 combines with J gene TRBJ2-3, with 8 positions matching TRBD1. The J segment lost 9 bases and the V segment lost 5 bases, leaving 8 bases of the junction unmatched. CDR1 is SGDLS and CDR2 is YYNGEE in the germline V gene. The CDR3 runs to 13 residues.

The V and J genes are TRBV9 and TRBJ2-7; the D gene is possibly TRBD1 (6 bases). Germline V lookup: CDR1 SGDLS, CDR2 YYNGEE. The CDR3 spans 15 residues. Trimming removed 0 bases at V and 5 bases at J, with 15 bases between. In DNA form, the CDR3 reads TGTGCCAGCAGCGTAGGGGCAGGGGAAACCCACGAGCAGTACTTC. Translating it yields CASSVGAGETHEQYF.

The rearrangement uses TRBV11-2 and TRBJ2-7; TRBD2 might be the D (5 bases). The germline CDR1 and CDR2 sequences are SGHAT and FQNNGV. The CDR3 is 15 amino acids. V lost 0 bases and J 0 bases, leaving 9 bases between the germline ends. The CDR3 is CASSLELVSSYEQYF. DNA of the CDR3: TGTGCCAGCAGCTTAGAACTAGTGAGCTCCTACGAGCAGTACTTC.